This T cell receptor beta chain was recovered during a study of blood T cell repertoires in COVID-19. Study-wide context: Acute and convalescent COVID-19 samples came from the United States, Italy and Spain.

Seattle patients were enrolled while actively infected and followed longitudinally. Libraries were prepared by immunoSEQ multiplex PCR; TCRdb keeps only in-frame clonotypes and omits some of them. The sample contains around 120,000 clones, around nine tenths of which appear only once. This clone was counted a single time. Source material: peripheral blood. This sequence was found in a man in his sixties with COVID-19, enrolled during active disease.

CDR3 nucleotides: TGTGCCAGCCAGACAGGTCTAGCCAAAAACATTCAGTACTTC. Amino acid sequence: CASQTGLAKNIQYF. This rearrangement joins TRBV2 to TRBJ2-4, with D perhaps TRBD1 (6 bases). V lost 8 bases and J 0 bases, leaving 11 bases between the germline ends. CDR3 length equals 14 residues. Per germline, CDR1 SNHLY and CDR2 FYNNEI.